This TCR beta chain was captured by sequencing in a study of vaccination effects on CD4 cells after COVID-19. The CDR3 runs to 14 residues. CDR1 SGHRS and CDR2 YFSETQ come from the germline V gene. The V gene lost 0 bases and the J gene lost 2 bases, with 7 bases spanning the gap. Sequencing in the ViraFEST assay came after antigen-specific CD4+ T cells had been expanded with viral peptide pools, which were used to stimulate PBMC. Subsequent to less than eleven days of culture, CD4+ T cells were isolated. People in the vaccine group had not been infected with SARS-CoV-2 before, and their nucleocapsid antibodies were negative. The authors replaced half the medium with IL-2 medium on days 3 and 7. About this clone itself: Its target is unknown.

Here immunoSEQ multiplex PCR was the method, and the copy in TCRdb shows in-frame clones only, minus some. The sample carries 20,000 to 30,000 clones, around 71% recorded once. The sequence was obtained from a human donor who received a COVID-19 vaccine. The chain recombines TRBV5-1 with TRBJ2-3; D remains unclear. Source: CD4+ T cells from PBMCs cultured with HCoV-OC43 spike peptides, taken before COVID-19 vaccination. Subset defined: HCoV-OC43 spike overlapping peptide pool stimulation. DNA for the CDR3: TGCGCCAGCAGCTTGGCGCCTACCACAGATACGCAGTATTTT. Residues: CASSLAPTTDTQYF.